Listed here are 9 T cell receptor beta chains from one sample, sequenced in a study of post-analysis software for immune sequencing data. Regarding the study as a whole: Roughly 5 TRBV segments, including TRBV5-6, TRBV5-1 and TRBV20-1, were more frequent in patients than controls.

Their cognate antigens are unknown. Unique molecular identifiers were present in the TCR beta cDNA libraries. TCRdb redid the calling of the PCR reads with MiXCR, one entry per CDR3 protein. In the table there are around 710,000 distinct CDR3 sequences, 40% to 55% of which are singletons. Sequences were obtained from blood. Receptors originate from a girl aged 10 to 17 with multiple sclerosis.

The rearrangement links TRBV20-1 to TRBJ2-3, with a weak D call TRBD2 (6 bases). The CDR3 spans 15 residues. Germline CDR1 and CDR2: DFQATT and SNEGSKA (reference sequence). With 6 bases removed from V and 0 bases from J, the gap between germline ends came to 16 bases. CDR3 amino acids: CSAIEWSGSTDTQYF. DNA of the CDR3: TGCAGTGCGATCGAGTGGAGCGGGAGCACAGATACGCAGTATTTT.

The chain joins TRBV28 to TRBJ1-1; 7 positions agree with TRBD1. CDR3 length: 14 residues. Germline V gene sequence: CDR1 MDHEN, CDR2 SYDVKM. V was clipped by 10 bases and J by 11 bases; unmatched bases: 19. The CDR3 loop is CATNAGTATWRAFF. The DNA for the CDR3 is TGTGCCACCAACGCCGGGACAGCAACATGGAGGGCTTTCTTT. Variable domain in full (rest from reference TRBV28 and TRBJ1-1): DVKVTQSSRYLVKRTGEKVFLECVQDMDHENMFWYRQDPGLGLRLIYFSYDVKMKEKGDIPEGYSVSREKKERFSLILESASTNQTSMYLCATNAGTATWRAFFGQGTRLTVV.

This clonotype was observed a handful of times. The chain employs TRBV10-1 and TRBJ2-1; 7 nucleotides align to TRBD2. The CDR3 loop spans 15 amino acids. Germline CDR1 and CDR2: WNHNN and SYGVQD (reference sequence). Unmatched junction bases numbered 12, after V lost 3 bases and J lost 10 bases. The CDR3 DNA is TGCGCCAGCAGTGACCCTTTTGCGGGAGTAGACGAGCAGTTCTTC. Protein product: CASSDPFAGVDEQFF.

This sequence joins TRBV5-1 and TRBJ2-2; 12 nucleotides agree with TRBD2. The germline gives CDR1 SGHRS, CDR2 YFSETQ. Trimming at V came to 2 bases and at J to 4 bases, leaving 3 bases not matched to a gene. This CDR3 is built from 16 residues. The CDR3 protein is CASSFWTSGVTGELFF. The CDR3 DNA follows: TGCGCCAGCAGCTTTTGGACTAGCGGGGTCACCGGGGAGCTGTTTTTT.

This clonotype was counted only a few times. J is TRBJ2-2 and V is TRBV29-1; D is ambiguous. Germline V gene data show CDR1 as SQVTM and CDR2 as ANQGSEA. V lost 2 bases to trimming and J lost 8 bases, with 9 bases between them. The CDR3 length is 12 residues. The CDR3: CSVEHERGELFF. DNA of the CDR3: TGCAGCGTTGAACACGAACGGGGGGAGCTGTTTTTT.

The rearrangement joins TRBV6-5 to TRBJ2-7; 9 bases agree with TRBD1. The DNA end favors TRBJ2-5, so the J call may be wrong. The CDR3 has 14 amino acids. CDR1 and CDR2 from the germline V gene are MNHEY and SVGAGI. CDR3 in amino acids: CASSSTGTGETQYF. The CDR3 bases are TGTGCCAGCAGCTCTACCGGGACAGGGGAGACCCAGTACTTC.

In its sample, this clonotype was seen a few times. The V and J genes are TRBV20-1 and TRBJ1-2, with a tentative D call TRBD1 (5 bases). The ends were cut back, 0 bases at V and 6 bases at J, with 8 bases in the middle. The CDR3 spans 12 residues. CDR1 DFQATT and CDR2 SNEGSKA come from the germline V gene (reference sequence). CDR3 nucleotide sequence: TGCAGTGCTAGAGATGGGGGGGATGGCTACACCTTC. It is translated as CSARDGGDGYTF.

The chain combines TRBV29-1 with TRBJ2-7; 7 bases are a match to TRBD2. V lost 2 bases and J lost 4; bases outside the gene matches: 11. Germline CDR1 and CDR2: SQVTM and ANQGSEA. The CDR3 extends over 15 amino acids. This CDR3 reads CSVELKGGKAYEQYF. CDR3 in DNA: TGCAGCGTTGAACTCAAGGGAGGGAAGGCTTACGAGCAGTACTTC.

This clonotype occurred a few times. The chain recombines TRBV7-2 with TRBJ1-1; the match to TRBD1 covers 9 bases. With 3 bases clipped from V and 7 bases from J, the junction kept 6 bases outside the gene matches. The CDR3 has 14 amino acids. The germline V gene has CDR1 SGHTA and CDR2 FQGNSA. As DNA, the CDR3 is TGTGCCAGCAGCTTCTTGAGGGACAGGGATGAAGCTTTCTTT. This gives the protein CASSFLRDRDEAFF.